This TCR beta chain derives from a study of shared T cell receptors in the human thymus (dated by TCRdb to the early 2020s). Regarding the research as a whole: The study investigated the way shared, self-reactive T-cell receptor alpha chains are produced in the human thymus.

For this chain, trimming is 1 base at the V end and 5 bases at the J end, and the number of junction bases without a gene match is 7. The germline V gene sets CDR1 to KGHSH and CDR2 to LQKENI. From the cysteine through the phenylalanine, the CDR3 covers 15 amino acids. The read is trimmed to its CDR3 DNA, 45 bases read in frame from base 1. In the case of this clone: Its antigen is not yet known. No quality values exist for individual bases; no much larger clone is one base distant.

Library preparation was by the immunoSEQ multiplex PCR assay. TCRdb carries this immuneACCESS record with in-frame sequences only. Its versions omit some clonotypes, under half of them owing to an unresolved V gene in the studies checked, with the rest unexplained. In this sample the table shows approximately 730,000 clones, 80% to 90% of which occur a single time. The top ten clones comprise over 0.008% of the sample. These data also featured in a second study, about human thymus T cells. Taken from the second paper: In Finland, the donors were immunologically healthy infants who were having open corrective cardiac surgery for congenital heart defects. The thymus tissue came from surgical resects taken out during corrective cardiac surgery. V and J gene segment usage appeared biased in both thymic and peripheral blood repertoires. The related research found that thymic TCR repertoires overlapped highly between unrelated individuals. The study described the TCR alpha and beta repertoires in about eight infant thymus samples and four matching peripheral blood samples. The infant donors were about 7 to 244 days old, and the cohort included roughly six males and two females. Thymocytes were freed from the tissue by mechanical means and kept at -70 degrees C as pellets of roughly 8.5-31 million cells. A QIAsymphony instrument was used to extract genomic DNA from frozen cell pellets. The immunoSEQ multiplex PCR assay was used to amplify the TCRB and TCRAD loci from a standardized quantity of quality-controlled genomic DNA. The amplicons spanned the V(D)J region and were long enough to cover the CDR3 and allow V and J genes to be identified. The amplicons were sequenced on an Illumina platform via the commercial immunoSEQ service. Primer bias and sequencing errors were corrected as previously described, and TCRAD and TCRB were defined on the basis of the IMGT database. Repertoires were analysed with immunoSEQ Analyzer 3.0 and VDJTools, covering basic statistics, V/J segment usage, diversity estimates, rarefaction and pairwise overlap. Diversity was estimated using the Chao1, ChaoE, Efron-Thisted, Shannon and inverse Simpson indices, and was also estimated on datasets down-sampled to the size of the smallest sample. Repertoire overlap was assessed by strict matching of CDR3 nucleotide sequence, V gene and J gene, and clustering was done by Jaccard-based multidimensional scaling. On average, thymus samples yielded 800,000 or so unique TCRB clonotypes, whereas blood samples yielded approximately 84,000.

The chain is encoded by TRBV18 joined to TRBJ1-1, with TRBD1 identical over 7 junction bases. This sequence was found in a girl in the first two years of life with a congenital heart defect. Donor details come from another sample of the same person, matched by shared clones. Source material: thymocytes. The nucleotides are TGTGCCAGCTCACCACGGCAGGGGGAGAATACTGAAGCTTTCTTT. Its protein product is CASSPRQGENTEAFF.